A single sample is the source of the 27 T cell receptor delta chains below, sequenced in a study of gamma-delta T cells after stem cell transplantation. TCRdb used CATT to re-call clones from the RT-PCR reads. This table holds 1,500 to 2,000 delta-chain clones, just over 45% found once. Sequenced input: gamma-delta T cells. These TCRs come from a human donor. It is not recorded whose cells these are; they may come from a transplant donor.

The gene calls are TRDV2 and TRDJ3, with no clear D. This CDR3 comprises 21 residues. The V and J ends lost 0 bases and 0 bases respectively, with 20 bases between them. CDR1 and CDR2 from the germline V gene are GEAIGNYY and EKD. This CDR3 reads CACDTPSSSVTASWDTRQMFF. CDR3 DNA: TGTGCCTGTGACACCCCCTCGAGCTCGGTGACCGCCTCCTGGGACACCCGACAGATGTTTTTC.

This clone was seen a few times. The V gene is TRDV2, the J gene TRDJ1; 8 nucleotides agree with TRDD3. CDR1 and CDR2 (germline): GEAIGNYY, EKD. The CDR3 loop spans 15 amino acids. V dropped 3 bases and J dropped 4; count of bases not matched to a gene: 9. The DNA of the CDR3 is TGTGCCTGTGACTTACTGGGGGCTCAATTCGATAAACTCATCTTT. It codes for CACDLLGAQFDKLIF.

This clone was seen just once. With a much larger clone just one base away, this may be a read error. This chain joins TRDV2 and TRDJ1, with 10 bases that match TRDD3. With 6 bases clipped from V and 0 bases from J, the junction kept 15 bases outside the gene matches. This CDR3 spans 18 amino acids. The germline CDR1 and CDR2 sequences are GEAIGNYY and EKD. The CDR3 loop reads CACHPVSGGYGYTDKLIF. In DNA form, the CDR3 reads TGTGCCTGTCACCCAGTGTCTGGGGGATATGGGTACACCGATAAACTCATCTTT.

This clone qualifies as hyperexpanded. Other DNA sequences in this sample translate to the same CDR3. The chain has TRDV2 and TRDJ1; 12 bases are a match to TRDD3. CDR1 and CDR2 (germline): GEAIGNYY, EKD. The CDR3 length is 16 residues. V shed 3 bases and J 6 bases; nucleotides not matched to a gene: 10. The CDR3 protein is CACDPILGDTPNKLIF. CDR3 in DNA: TGTGCCTGTGACCCAATACTGGGGGATACCCCGAATAAACTCATCTTT.

About this clone: The junction shows a germline mismatch at one end, possibly a read error. Other DNA sequences within the sample encode an identical CDR3. The chain recombines TRDV1 with TRDJ1, with 10 bases aligning to TRDD3. The CDR3 loop spans 21 amino acids. Germline loops: CDR1 TSWWSYY, CDR2 QGS. The CDR3 coding sequence is TGTGCCCTTGGGGAACTCGTCCTCAGCTGGGGGATAAAGCTGTACACCGATAAACTCATCTTT. Amino acid sequence: CALGELVLSWGIKLYTDKLIF.

The V call is TRDV2, the J call TRDJ1; 7 bases map to TRDD3. V trimming: 0 bases; J trimming: 4 bases; junction bases outside the gene matches: 19. From germline, CDR1 is GEAIGNYY and CDR2 EKD. The CDR3 covers 19 residues. CDR3 residues: CACDTLHTGVYAHIDKLIF. Here the CDR3 DNA reads TGTGCCTGTGACACCCTTCATACTGGGGTATACGCGCACATCGATAAACTCATCTTT.

To note about this clone: A much larger clonotype is one base distant, so this may be a read error. The sample contains more than one DNA sequence encoding this CDR3. The chain employs TRDV2 and TRDJ1; 8 bases align to TRDD3. The CDR3 length is 17 residues. Germline assignment: CDR1 GEAIGNYY and CDR2 EKD. The trim removed 3 bases at V and 5 bases at J, leaving 16 bases unmatched. CDR3 sequence (DNA): TGTGCCTGTGACTTCGTACTGGGGGTCAACGAGGCAGATAAACTCATCTTT. Translating gives CACDFVLGVNEADKLIF.

Only a few counts were recorded for this clone. The rearrangement links TRDV1 to TRDJ4, with 8 positions matching TRDD3. Looked up from germline, CDR1 is TSWWSYY and CDR2 is QGS. V was pared by 2 bases and J by 11 bases, with 34 bases of the junction left unmatched. The CDR3 totals 21 residues. In nucleotides, the CDR3 is TGTGCTCTTGGGGAAATTCCTTTCCCCACACTTCTGTACTGGGGGGACAATAAACCCATCTTT. Protein product: CALGEIPFPTLLYWGDNKPIF.

This chain uses TRDV2 with TRDJ1; the match to TRDD3 covers 13 bases. CDR1 and CDR2 from the germline V gene are GEAIGNYY and EKD. CDR3 size: 16 residues. The junction had 5 bases not matched to a gene; V was cut back by 3 bases and J by 2 bases. CDR3 bases: TGTGCCTGTGACCAACTGGGGGATACGATAACCGATAAACTCATCTTT. Translated: CACDQLGDTITDKLIF.

Comments on this clone: Given a far larger clone just one base away, this is likely a sequencing read error. The J gene is TRDJ1, the V gene TRDV1, with 10 bases identical to TRDD3. J lost 10 bases, V lost 1 base, and 18 bases had no gene match. The CDR3 loop spans 18 amino acids. Looked up from germline, CDR1 is TSWWSYY and CDR2 is QGS. The CDR3 is CALGEPGPCTGGCGTLIF. The CDR3, as DNA: TGTGCTCTTGGGGAACCAGGCCCCTGTACTGGGGGATGTGGGACACTCATCTTT.

In regard to this clone: A much larger clone is a single base away; this may be a read error. The CDR3 DNA is TGTGCCTGTGACACGATGGGGGGGAGCGATAAACTCATCTTT. Its protein product is CACDTMGGSDKLIF. The chain is built from TRDV2 and TRDJ1, with D possibly matching TRDD3 (6 bases). V was pared by 1 base and J by 4 bases, with 12 bases between. Germline CDR1 and CDR2: GEAIGNYY and EKD. This CDR3 contains 14 residues.

The rearrangement joins TRDV2 to TRDJ3; D call uncertain. CDR1 and CDR2 from the germline V gene are GEAIGNYY and EKD. This CDR3 spans 18 amino acids. V was pared by 1 base and J by 2 bases, with 14 bases between. CDR3 loop: CACDTAAEATWDTRQMFF. CDR3 nucleotides: TGTGCCTGTGACACTGCGGCCGAAGCCACCTGGGACACCCGACAGATGTTTTTC.

The V call is TRDV1, the J call TRDJ1, with 12 bases matching TRDD3. Losses at the gene ends were 5 bases for V and 3 bases for J; bases not matched to a gene: 31. The CDR3 consists of 24 residues. From germline, CDR1 is TSWWSYY and CDR2 QGS. Here the CDR3 DNA reads TGTGCTCTTGGGCCCCGGGTTCCCACGTTATACTGGGGGATACATGGCGTCGGACCCGATAAACTCATCTTT. It codes for CALGPRVPTLYWGIHGVGPDKLIF.

As concerns this clone: This CDR3 is also generated by other DNA sequences in the sample. The chain uses TRDV2 and TRDJ1, with a tentative D call TRDD3 (9 bases). Germline CDR1 and CDR2: GEAIGNYY and EKD. V lost 1 base to trimming and J lost 2 bases, with 25 bases between them. CDR3 length equals 19 residues. CDR3 DNA sequence: TGTGCCTGTGACACACTTCCTACGGGGGATACTGGGGGGACCGATAAACTCATCTTT. This encodes CACDTLPTGDTGGTDKLIF.

This clone is large within its sample. Other DNA sequences in the same sample also yield this CDR3. This CDR3 is CALGELVLSWGIKLYTDKLIF. CDR3 nucleotide sequence: TGTGCTCTTGGGGAACTAGTCCTCAGCTGGGGGATAAAGCTGTACACCGATAAACTCATCTTT. The V and J genes are TRDV1 and TRDJ1; TRDD3 matches 10 bases. Germline loops: CDR1 TSWWSYY, CDR2 QGS. Losses at the gene ends were 0 bases for V and 0 bases for J; bases not matched to a gene: 16. The CDR3 spans 21 residues.

The chain employs TRDV2 and TRDJ1; 13 bases agree with TRDD3. The CDR3 extends over 19 amino acids. From germline, CDR1 is GEAIGNYY and CDR2 EKD. With V trimmed by 2 bases and J by 0 bases, 11 bases remained unmatched. In DNA form, the CDR3 reads TGTGCCTGTGACATACTGGGGGATACGCGGGAGTTGTACACCGATAAACTCATCTTT. This translates into CACDILGDTRELYTDKLIF.

This sequence joins TRDV2 and TRDJ1; TRDD3 agrees at 9 bases. With V trimmed by 4 bases and J by 0 bases, 11 bases remained unmatched. Germline assignment: CDR1 GEAIGNYY and CDR2 EKD. There are 17 residues in the CDR3. The CDR3 sequence is CACDPLTGGRYTDKLIF. Written as DNA, the CDR3 is TGTGCCTGTGATCCACTTACTGGGGGACGTTACACCGATAAACTCATCTTT.

This chain connects TRDV2 to TRDJ1, with 8 bases aligning to TRDD3. J lost 1 base, V lost 2 bases, and 5 bases had no gene match. This CDR3 has 15 residues. Germline-derived CDR1 and CDR2 are GEAIGNYY and EKD. CDR3 nucleotide sequence: TGTGCCTGTGACATACTGGGGGCGCTCACCGATAAACTCATCTTT. Its protein product is CACDILGALTDKLIF.

Comments on this clone: The DNA is omitted, as the CDR3 cannot be located on it reliably, and the CDR3 follows TCRdb's listing. The CDR3 sequence is CACDSLPTSVGSGHKLIF. The chain carries TRDV2 and TRDJ1; the table names TRDD3, a call not compared with the DNA. CDR1 and CDR2 from the germline V gene are GEAIGNYY and EKD. The CDR3 numbers 18 amino acids, ends counted.

The genes are TRDV2 and TRDJ1, with 10 bases identical to TRDD3. The V gene end was trimmed by 6 bases and the J gene end by 3 bases; junction bases not matched to a gene: 6. The CDR3 extends over 14 amino acids. Per the germline V gene, CDR1 is GEAIGNYY and CDR2 is EKD. The CDR3 sequence is CACKPLGDADKLIF. The CDR3 DNA is TGTGCCTGTAAACCACTGGGGGATGCCGATAAACTCATCTTT.

This clone was seen only a few times. Other nucleotide sequences in the sample specify the same CDR3. The rearrangement joins TRDV2 to TRDJ3, with 9 bases lining up with TRDD3. V was clipped by 0 bases and J by 3 bases; unmatched bases: 11. From germline, CDR1 is GEAIGNYY and CDR2 EKD. The CDR3 loop spans 20 amino acids. CDR3 region: CACDTVVPGDTFWDTRQMFF. The CDR3 nucleotides are TGTGCCTGTGACACCGTAGTCCCGGGGGATACTTTCTGGGACACCCGACAGATGTTTTTC.

Details on this clone: Just one base apart from a much larger clone, this may be a read error. The rearrangement uses TRDV1 and TRDJ1; 10 bases are a match to TRDD3. The germline V gene has CDR1 TSWWSYY and CDR2 QGS. After removal of 1 base from V and 10 bases from J, the junction contained 18 bases not matched to a gene. The length of the CDR3 is 18 residues. CDR3: CALGEHGPCTGGCGRLIF. The CDR3 nucleotides read TGTGCTCTTGGGGAACACGGCCCCTGTACTGGGGGATGTGGGAGACTCATCTTT.

There are a few counts of this clone. V gene TRDV2 combines with J gene TRDJ3; TRDD3 matches at 9 bases. V lost 0 bases and J lost 2; bases outside the gene matches: 13. The CDR3 runs 21 residues. Per the germline V gene, CDR1 is GEAIGNYY and CDR2 is EKD. In nucleotides, the CDR3 is TGTGCCTGTGACACCGCCGGGGGATACAGCCTAGTCCCCTGGGACACCCGACAGATGTTTTTC. Its protein product is CACDTAGGYSLVPWDTRQMFF.

The V call is TRDV1, the J call TRDJ1, with 10 bases that match TRDD3. J was trimmed by 0 bases and V by 0 bases; bases with no gene match: 19. The CDR3 runs 22 residues. Germline V gene lookup returns CDR1 TSWWSYY and CDR2 QGS. The CDR3 reads CALGELVDPTGGLTTYTDKLIF. The CDR3 region has the DNA TGTGCTCTTGGGGAACTAGTCGACCCCACTGGGGGATTAACTACATACACCGATAAACTCATCTTT.

By share, this clone ranks as large. V and J are TRDV2 and TRDJ1, with no clear D. The CDR3 loop spans 15 amino acids. In germline, CDR1 is GEAIGNYY, CDR2 EKD. V gave up 1 base and J gave up 2 bases, with 13 bases separating them. This chain's CDR3 is CACDTVSADTDKLIF. The CDR3, as DNA: TGTGCCTGTGACACGGTCTCGGCGGATACCGATAAACTCATCTTT.

This clone ranks as large. The rearrangement links TRDV2 to TRDJ1, with 8 bases lining up with TRDD3. The CDR3 extends over 17 amino acids. CDR1 and CDR2 (germline): GEAIGNYY, EKD. V was pared by 0 bases and J by 0 bases, with 8 bases of the junction left unmatched. This chain's CDR3 is CACDTVLGASYTDKLIF. DNA of the CDR3: TGTGCCTGTGACACCGTACTGGGGGCCTCATACACCGATAAACTCATCTTT.

This clone was counted only a few times. This may be a read error, as it is one base from a much larger clone. The gene calls are TRDV2 and TRDJ1, with 12 bases lining up with TRDD3. Per the germline V gene, CDR1 is GEAIGNYY and CDR2 is EKD. CDR3 size: 17 residues. Trimming at V came to 4 bases and at J to 2 bases, leaving 10 bases not matched to a gene. The DNA of the CDR3 is TGTGCCTGTGATTCCCTTGCTGGGGGATACGAGACCGATAAACTCATCTTT. Amino acid sequence: CACDSLAGGYETDKLIF.